Below, 13 T cell receptor beta chains from the same sample are listed, as sequenced in a study of blood T cell repertoires in COVID-19. The table came from immunoSEQ multiplex PCR; TCRdb's copy has only in-frame clones and leaves some out. The table shows fewer than 500,000 clones, with around 87% occurring only once. Sequenced: PBMCs or T cells enriched from blood (not recorded which). The receptors originated from a woman aged 30 to 39 with acute COVID-19.

The chain recombines TRBV24-1 with TRBJ1-2; D may be TRBD1 (5 bases). The CDR3 covers 15 residues. V lost 3 bases, J lost 4 bases, and 14 bases lay in between. Looked up from germline, CDR1 is KGHDR and CDR2 is SFDVKD. CDR3 sequence: CATSDPRGTSYGYTF. The CDR3 DNA reads as TGTGCCACCAGTGATCCCCGGGGGACCAGCTATGGCTACACCTTC.

CDR3 amino acids: CAISESRTGGSSYNSPLHF. The CDR3 coding sequence is TGTGCCATCAGTGAGTCCCGGACAGGGGGCAGCTCCTATAATTCACCCCTCCACTTT. This rearrangement joins TRBV10-3 to TRBJ1-6; 11 bases map to TRBD1. The CDR3 runs to 19 residues. Germline V lookup: CDR1 ENHRY, CDR2 SYGVKD. The trim removed 0 bases at V and 0 bases at J, leaving 4 bases unmatched.

This clone has just one count. The chain employs TRBV13 and TRBJ2-7, with TRBD1 identical over 7 bases. Losses at the gene ends were 5 bases for V and 1 base for J; bases not matched to a gene: 5. The CDR3 consists of 14 residues. CDR1 is PRHDT, CDR2 FYEKMQ, per germline (reference sequence). Written as DNA, the CDR3 is TGTGCCAGCAGCGAATACAGGGGATCCTACGAGCAGTACTTC. Residues: CASSEYRGSYEQYF.

The chain recombines TRBV30 with TRBJ1-2; D uncertain. The germline gives CDR1 GTSNPN, CDR2 SVGIG (reference sequence). The CDR3 runs to 13 residues. The V and J ends lost 1 base and 7 bases respectively, with 13 bases between them. CDR3 in amino acids: CAWSESWRSGYTF. Written as DNA, the CDR3 is TGTGCCTGGAGTGAATCATGGCGGAGTGGCTACACCTTC. Full variable domain (remainder filled in from reference TRBV30 and TRBJ1-2): SQTIHQWPATLVQPVGSPLSLECTVEGTSNPNLYWYRQAAGRGLQLLFYSVGIGQISSEVPQNLSASRPQDRQFILSSKKLLLSDSGFYLCAWSESWRSGYTFGSGTRLTVV.

This chain joins TRBV7-2 and TRBJ2-1; D is possibly TRBD1 (6 bases). The CDR3 loop spans 13 amino acids. V dropped 0 bases and J dropped 14 bases, with 14 bases sitting between them. Germline CDR1 and CDR2: SGHTA and FQGNSA. CDR3 in amino acids: CASSLAGQRSEFF. The CDR3 nucleotides read TGTGCCAGCAGCTTAGCGGGACAACGCTCGGAGTTCTTC.

This chain uses TRBV4-2 with TRBJ1-2, with D hard to call. V was cut by 1 base and J by 4 bases, with 16 bases left in between. Germline V gene sequence: CDR1 LGHNA, CDR2 YNFKEQ. The CDR3 consists of 16 residues. The CDR3 DNA sequence: TGTGCCAGCAGCCAAGTGTCAGGCGAGGGAACCTATGGCTACACCTTC. Amino acid sequence: CASSQVSGEGTYGYTF.

The chain joins TRBV5-1 to TRBJ2-6; no reliable D call. The germline gives CDR1 SGHRS, CDR2 YFSETQ. V shed 0 bases and J shed 0 bases, with 7 bases lying between them. CDR3 length: 16 residues. CDR3 region: CASSLGPVSGANVLTF. The CDR3 DNA sequence: TGCGCCAGCAGCTTGGGTCCCGTCTCTGGGGCCAACGTCCTGACTTTC.

This rearrangement joins TRBV7-2 to TRBJ2-1; D remains unclear. Germline loops: CDR1 SGHTA, CDR2 FQGNSA. The V and J ends lost 2 bases and 4 bases respectively, with 3 bases between them. The CDR3 contains 12 residues. The CDR3 DNA is TGTGCCAGCAGCTTACCTTACAATGAGCAGTTCTTC. Amino acids: CASSLPYNEQFF.

This chain uses TRBV10-3 with TRBJ2-3; a weak D match, TRBD1 (6 bases). The CDR3 covers 12 residues. CDR1 and CDR2 (germline): ENHRY, SYGVKD. V was clipped by 6 bases and J by 12 bases, with 16 bases between them. The CDR3 reads CAIRQGGGPQYF. Here the CDR3 DNA reads TGTGCCATCAGACAGGGTGGGGGCCCACAGTATTTT.

About this clone itself: The sample contains more than one DNA sequence encoding this CDR3. V gene TRBV2 combines with J gene TRBJ1-6; D unclear. This CDR3 has 15 residues. Germline values: CDR1 SNHLY, CDR2 FYNNEI. Trimming removed 3 bases at V and 0 bases at J, with 6 bases between. CDR3 sequence (DNA): TGTGCCAGCAGTGAGAGGAGCTCCTATAATTCACCCCTCCACTTT. It specifies CASSERSSYNSPLHF.

The chain joins TRBV24-1 to TRBJ2-1; 7 bases align to TRBD2. The CDR3 is 18 amino acids. J gave up 6 bases and V 2 bases, and 15 bases lay outside the gene matches. Germline V gives CDR1 KGHDR, CDR2 SFDVKD. The CDR3 here is CATSDSRKRTRLVNEQFF. CDR3 nucleotide sequence: TGTGCCACCAGTGATTCTCGTAAGCGGACTAGATTAGTCAATGAGCAGTTCTTC.

CDR3 DNA sequence: TGTGCCAGCAGCGCGGTGAACGAGCAGTACTTC. This codes for CASSAVNEQYF. The gene calls are TRBV21-1 and TRBJ2-7; the table calls TRBD2, which could not be checked here. TRBV21-1 is designated a pseudogene. This CDR3 spans 11 amino acids.

The chain is built from TRBV6-5 and TRBJ1-1; D is undetermined. The germline V gene has CDR1 MNHEY and CDR2 SVGAGI. The CDR3 is 13 residues long. Trimming took 7 bases from V and 0 from J, leaving 9 bases between them. CDR3 amino acids: CASIMHMNTEAFF. The CDR3 DNA reads TGTGCCAGCATTATGCACATGAACACTGAAGCTTTCTTT.